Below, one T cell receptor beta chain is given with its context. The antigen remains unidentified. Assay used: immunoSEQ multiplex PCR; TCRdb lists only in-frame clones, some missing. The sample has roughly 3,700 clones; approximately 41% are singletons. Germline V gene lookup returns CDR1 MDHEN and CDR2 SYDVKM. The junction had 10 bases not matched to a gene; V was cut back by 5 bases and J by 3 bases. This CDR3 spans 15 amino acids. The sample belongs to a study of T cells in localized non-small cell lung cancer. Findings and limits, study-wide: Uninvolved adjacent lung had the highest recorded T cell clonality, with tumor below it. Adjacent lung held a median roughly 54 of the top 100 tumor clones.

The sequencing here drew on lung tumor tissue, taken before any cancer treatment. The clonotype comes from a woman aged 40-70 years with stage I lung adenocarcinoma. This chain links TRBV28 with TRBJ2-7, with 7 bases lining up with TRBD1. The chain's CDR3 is CASSMPWDSNYEQYF. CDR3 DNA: TGTGCCAGCAGTATGCCCTGGGACAGCAACTACGAGCAGTACTTC. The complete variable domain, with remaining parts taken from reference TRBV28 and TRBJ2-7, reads DVKVTQSSRYLVKRTGEKVFLECVQDMDHENMFWYRQDPGLGLRLIYFSYDVKMKEKGDIPEGYSVSREKKERFSLILESASTNQTSMYLCASSMPWDSNYEQYFGPGTRLTVT.